Shown below are 9 T cell receptor beta chains from a single sample sequenced in a study of blood T cell repertoires in COVID-19. The table came from immunoSEQ multiplex PCR; TCRdb's copy has only in-frame clones and leaves some out. The sample holds 160,000 or so clones, around 80% seen once. Sequencing used peripheral blood. The receptors come from a woman in her 70s with acute or convalescent COVID-19.

J is TRBJ2-5 and V is TRBV5-1; tentative D call: TRBD1 (6 bases). The ends were cut back, 1 base at V and 5 bases at J, with 12 bases in the middle. CDR1 is SGHRS and CDR2 is YFSETQ in the germline V gene. This CDR3 is built from 14 residues. DNA of the CDR3: TGCGCCAGCAGCTTGACAGGGACGAAGGAGACCCAGTACTTC. It codes for CASSLTGTKETQYF. Supplemented by reference TRBV5-1 and TRBJ2-5, the full variable domain reads KAGVTQTPRYLIKTRGQQVTLSCSPISGHRSVSWYQQTPGQGLQFLFEYFSETQRNKGNFPGRFSGRQFSNSRSEMNVSTLELGDSALYLCASSLTGTKETQYFGPGTRLLVL.

This clone turned up a few times. V usage is TRBV7-2 and J usage is TRBJ1-6; D call uncertain. CDR3 size: 14 residues. The ends were cut back, 1 base at V and 6 bases at J, with 7 bases in the middle. Germline CDR1 is SGHTA and CDR2 is FQGNSA. The CDR3, as DNA: TGTGCCAGCAGCTTAGATTTCGGTAATTCACCCCTCCACTTT. Translating gives CASSLDFGNSPLHF. The whole variable domain, filled in from reference TRBV7-2 and TRBJ1-6, reads GAGVSQSPSNKVTEKGKDVELRCDPISGHTALYWYRQSLGQGLEFLIYFQGNSAPDKSGLPSDRFSAERTGGSVSTLTIQRTQQEDSAVYLCASSLDFGNSPLHFGNGTRLTVT.

This sequence joins TRBV6-1 and TRBJ1-6; 9 nucleotides align to TRBD1. Looked up from germline, CDR1 is MNHNS and CDR2 is SASEGT. The CDR3 covers 19 residues. After removal of 4 bases from V and 1 base from J, the junction contained 11 bases not matched to a gene. CDR3 nucleotide sequence: TGTGCCAGCAGTGGTTCGGGACAGGGTGTGAGTTCCTATAATTCACCCCTCCACTTT. Its protein is CASSGSGQGVSSYNSPLHF.

V usage is TRBV28 and J usage is TRBJ1-1; 9 nucleotides match TRBD1. CDR1 and CDR2 (germline): MDHEN, SYDVKM. The CDR3 extends over 17 amino acids. V shed 6 bases and J 4 bases; nucleotides not matched to a gene: 15. CDR3: CASRTLISQGASTEAFF. CDR3 bases: TGTGCCAGCAGAACCCTCATATCACAGGGGGCGAGCACTGAAGCTTTCTTT.

In its sample, this clone was seen a few times. J is TRBJ2-1 and V is TRBV4-1, with TRBD2 matching over 7 bases. Germline-derived CDR1 and CDR2 are MGHRA and YSYEKL. Unmatched junction bases numbered 5, after V lost 3 bases and J lost 0 bases. This CDR3 is built from 16 residues. CDR3 coding DNA: TGCGCCAGCAGCCACCTTGGCGGGAGCTCCTACAATGAGCAGTTCTTC. Amino acid sequence: CASSHLGGSSYNEQFF.

The chain couples TRBV6-5 to TRBJ1-4, with D maybe TRBD1 (5 bases). This CDR3 has 16 amino acids. Germline V CDR1 and CDR2: MNHEY, SVGAGI. Deletions cut 0 bases from V and 4 bases from J, with 12 bases between. DNA of the CDR3: TGTGCCAGCAGTTACTCGTTCACAGGCGTTAATGAAAAACTGTTTTTT. Protein sequence: CASSYSFTGVNEKLFF.

This clone was counted a single time. This chain uses TRBV6-2 or TRBV6-3 with TRBJ2-5; 8 bases fit TRBD2. Germline V gene data show CDR1 as MNHEY and CDR2 as SVGEGT. The CDR3 covers 17 residues. The trim removed 3 bases at V and 2 bases at J, leaving 11 bases unmatched. CDR3 DNA sequence: TGTGCCAGCAGTTATATGGCGGGAGGTCTCCTACAAGAGACCCAGTACTTC. Residues: CASSYMAGGLLQETQYF.

CDR3 sequence: CASSLAPGQPQHF. The CDR3 region has the DNA TGCGCCAGCAGCTTGGCCCCGGGTCAGCCCCAGCATTTT. This rearrangement joins TRBV5-1 to TRBJ1-5; D not certain. Germline lookup yields CDR1 SGHRS and CDR2 YFSETQ. The V gene lost 0 bases and the J gene lost 6 bases, with 7 bases spanning the gap. The CDR3 consists of 13 residues.

The V call is TRBV28, the J call TRBJ2-3; D is perhaps TRBD2 (6 bases). Germline CDR1 MDHEN, CDR2 SYDVKM. The ends were cut back, 8 bases at V and 4 bases at J, with 10 bases in the middle. The CDR3 sequence is 12 residues long. CDR3 sequence: CASDGSADTQYF. Here the CDR3 DNA reads TGTGCCAGCGACGGGAGCGCAGATACGCAGTATTTT.